The clone carrying this TCR beta chain occurred a few times. The CDR3 loop spans 16 amino acids. CDR1 and CDR2 from the germline V gene are SQVTM and ANQGSEA. These data originate in a study of blood T cells in healthy people across ages. A second roughly 6 to 12 cycle PCR used barcoded and J-beta primers. In TCRdb, the 5' RACE reads were re-called with MiXCR into one record per CDR3 protein. The sample records 800,000 to 1,300,000 distinct CDR3 sequences, approximately 25% being singletons. Separately, the same data were catalogued under a study of T cells of mothers and their children.

The chain links TRBV29-1 to TRBJ2-1; no reliable D call. TRBJ2-7 matches the DNA end more closely, so the J call is doubtful. This receptor was taken from a girl under 10 years old in good health. The sequencing sample was made of blood. CDR3 region: CSVEVRKARSDYEQYF. As DNA, the CDR3 is TGCAGCGTTGAGGTCCGGAAGGCGCGTTCGGACTACGAGCAGTACTTC.